This entry lists 15 T cell receptor beta chains sequenced from one sample in a study of shared clonotypes between healthy human individuals. The assay was immunoSEQ multiplex PCR, and TCRdb's table has in-frame clones only and misses some. The sample yields about 1.1 million clones, approximately 80% seen once. Material: memory CD4+ T cells from PBMCs. The subset: CD45RA-negative fraction. These receptors originate from a man aged 18 to 30 in good health. Some clones in this sample may be carry-over from other donors' samples.

The chain carries TRBV4-3 and TRBJ2-2; D gene unclear. The CDR3 loop spans 16 amino acids. The V end lost 4 bases, the J end lost 2 bases, and 14 bases lay between the germline ends. Germline lookup yields CDR1 LGHNA and CDR2 YSLEER. CDR3 DNA sequence: TGCGCCAGCAGCCTCATACCGGGTCGAAACACCGGGGAGCTGTTTTTT. Its translation: CASSLIPGRNTGELFF.

This clone was seen only once. The chain recombines TRBV5-4 with TRBJ2-7; D is perhaps TRBD1 or TRBD2 (5 bases each). With 1 base removed from V and 0 bases from J, the gap between germline ends came to 11 bases. This CDR3 is built from 15 residues. CDR1 and CDR2 (germline): SGHNT, YYREEE (reference sequence). The CDR3 nucleotides read TGTGCCAGCAGCTTGAGGGTGAGGGGCTCCTACGAGCAGTACTTC. Its protein product is CASSLRVRGSYEQYF.

This chain connects TRBV4-1 to TRBJ1-4; unclear D gene. Trimming took off 3 bases at V and 6 bases at J, with 17 bases between the two ends. Germline CDR1 MGHRA, CDR2 YSYEKL. The CDR3 has 16 amino acids. In DNA form, the CDR3 reads TGCGCCAGCAGCCAGGGTCCCCCTGGAGGTTATGAAAAACTGTTTTTT. Amino acids: CASSQGPPGGYEKLFF.

The sample holds a few counts of this clone. The rearrangement joins TRBV11-1 to TRBJ2-7; weak D call: TRBD1 (5 bases). The CDR3 consists of 15 residues. Germline CDR1 is SGHAT and CDR2 is FQDESV (reference sequence). V lost 3 bases and J lost 4, with 16 bases in between. The CDR3 loop is CASSFSTTESYEQYF. For the CDR3, the DNA is TGTGCCAGCAGCTTTTCTACGACAGAGAGTTACGAGCAGTACTTC.

This clone was seen many times. The same CDR3 can be traced to other DNA sequences in this sample. The chain's CDR3 is CAIEGGGNYGYTF. Written as DNA, the CDR3 is TGTGCCATCGAGGGAGGGGGGAATTATGGCTACACCTTC. J is TRBJ1-2 and V is TRBV6-1; TRBD1 might be the D (6 bases). Germline lookup yields CDR1 MNHNS and CDR2 SASEGT. CDR3 length: 13 residues. Trimming shortened V by 10 bases and J by 5 bases, and 17 bases separated the two germline ends.

The rearrangement joins TRBV27 to TRBJ1-1; possible D gene TRBD1, 6 bases. The V gene lost 5 bases and the J gene lost 4 bases, with 23 bases spanning the gap. The CDR3 length is 17 residues. Germline lookup yields CDR1 MNHEY and CDR2 SMNVEV (reference sequence). CDR3 sequence: CASSIAQGPIVLTEAFF. The CDR3 DNA reads as TGTGCCAGCAGTATAGCACAGGGTCCTATAGTTCTCACTGAAGCTTTCTTT.

This chain connects TRBV25-1 to TRBJ1-5; tentative D call: TRBD1 (6 bases). CDR3 length: 14 residues. Trimming stripped 1 base from V and 5 bases from J, with 9 bases between. Germline V gives CDR1 MGHDK, CDR2 SYGVNS. This chain's CDR3 is CASSESRGDQPQHF. DNA for the CDR3: TGTGCCAGCAGTGAATCCAGGGGAGATCAGCCCCAGCATTTT.

The rearrangement uses TRBV11-2 and TRBJ2-1; 13 bases match TRBD2. V gave up 6 bases and J gave up 0 bases; unmatched junction bases: 8. Germline V gene data show CDR1 as SGHAT and CDR2 as FQNNGV. This CDR3 comprises 18 residues. CDR3 nucleotide sequence: TGTGCCAGCAGGCCCGGGGGGACTAGCGGGACCTCCTACAATGAGCAGTTCTTC. Translated, it gives CASRPGGTSGTSYNEQFF.

This clone appeared a single time. The chain joins TRBV10-3 to TRBJ2-3; 8 bases match TRBD1. V shed 6 bases and J 3 bases; nucleotides not matched to a gene: 5. The CDR3 totals 14 residues. Per germline, CDR1 ENHRY and CDR2 SYGVKD. The CDR3 region is CAISADRGTDTQYF. Here the CDR3 DNA reads TGTGCCATCAGCGCAGACAGGGGAACAGATACGCAGTATTTT.

The V call is TRBV6-6, the J call TRBJ2-3; weak D call: TRBD1 (7 bases). CDR1 and CDR2 from the germline V gene are MNHNY and SVGAGI (reference sequence). This CDR3 is built from 13 residues. Trimming left V 7 bases short and J 3 bases short, with 11 bases between. CDR3 sequence: CASKAGGTDTQYF. The CDR3 DNA reads TGTGCCAGCAAGGCAGGGGGGACAGATACGCAGTATTTT.

The genes are TRBV7-2 and TRBJ2-1; TRBD2 is a possible D gene (7 bases). The V and J ends lost 0 bases and 3 bases respectively, with 15 bases between them. Germline V gives CDR1 SGHTA, CDR2 FQGNSA. The CDR3 is 17 amino acids. CDR3 coding DNA: TGTGCCAGCAGCTTAGCGGCGGGGGCGAGAGGCTACAATGAGCAGTTCTTC. The encoded protein is CASSLAAGARGYNEQFF.

Comment on this clone: The sample contains more than one DNA sequence encoding this CDR3. The chain employs TRBV9 and TRBJ2-7; D is uncertain. V lost 0 bases and J 0 bases, leaving 7 bases between the germline ends. The CDR3 length is 14 residues. Germline CDR1 is SGDLS and CDR2 is YYNGEE. The CDR3 nucleotides are TGTGCCAGCAGCGTAGAAGCTAGCTCCTACGAGCAGTACTTC. Translation gives CASSVEASSYEQYF.

This chain joins TRBV7-9 and TRBJ2-7; D is ambiguous. The length of the CDR3 is 13 residues. CDR1 and CDR2 (germline): SEHNR, FQNEAQ (reference sequence). V was cut by 5 bases and J by 4 bases, with 12 bases left in between. The CDR3 DNA follows: TGTGCCAGCAGCCTTAGTCAATGGTACGAGCAGTACTTC. It specifies CASSLSQWYEQYF.

A word on this clone: The same CDR3 can be traced to other DNA sequences in this sample. This chain connects TRBV5-1 to TRBJ2-1; 15 bases map to TRBD2. The CDR3 has 15 amino acids. In germline, CDR1 is SGHRS, CDR2 YFSETQ. The ends lost 3 bases at V and 9 bases at J; junction bases unmatched: 4. The CDR3 is CASSSGLAGGGEQFF. The DNA of the CDR3 is TGCGCCAGCAGCTCCGGACTAGCGGGAGGGGGTGAGCAGTTCTTC.

This chain connects TRBV28 to TRBJ1-2; D unclear. The CDR3 consists of 15 residues. Trimming took off 6 bases at V and 1 base at J, with 15 bases between the two ends. Germline loops: CDR1 MDHEN, CDR2 SYDVKM. The CDR3 nucleotides read TGTGCCAGCAGACCCTTGGGGTTTTTTAACTATGGCTACACCTTC. Translation: CASRPLGFFNYGYTF.